The T cell receptor (beta chain) described here comes from a study of Ad26.COV2.S vaccination and SARS-CoV-2 variants. General observations from the study: Total T cell responses, in the TCR breadth and depth analyses, may have been underestimated. Breadth of non-spike TCRs did not differ between vaccinees and placebo recipients.

A word on this clone: Its antigen is currently unknown.

The repertoire was sequenced with immunoSEQ multiplex PCR; TCRdb's copy has only in-frame clones and lacks some. The sample consists of more than 350,000 clones, 90% of them appearing once. Documented treatment: around 19 received Ad26.COV2.S at low or high dose, single or two shots; five or six received placebo; per-sample allocation not given. Samples came from day 63 after the first vaccine or placebo injection. Unmatched junction bases numbered 6, after V lost 6 bases and J lost 0 bases. This CDR3 has 15 residues. CDR1 and CDR2 from the germline V gene are SGHDN and FVKESK. The chain couples TRBV14 to TRBJ2-7, with TRBD1 identical over 9 bases. The source was peripheral blood, collected in a trial of Ad26.COV2.S vaccine versus placebo. The TCR originated in a person between 18 and 65 years old who received the Ad26.COV2.S COVID-19 vaccine or a placebo. The DNA of the CDR3 is TGTGCCAGCAGACCAACAGGGGGCGGCTCCTACGAGCAGTACTTC. It specifies CASRPTGGGSYEQYF.